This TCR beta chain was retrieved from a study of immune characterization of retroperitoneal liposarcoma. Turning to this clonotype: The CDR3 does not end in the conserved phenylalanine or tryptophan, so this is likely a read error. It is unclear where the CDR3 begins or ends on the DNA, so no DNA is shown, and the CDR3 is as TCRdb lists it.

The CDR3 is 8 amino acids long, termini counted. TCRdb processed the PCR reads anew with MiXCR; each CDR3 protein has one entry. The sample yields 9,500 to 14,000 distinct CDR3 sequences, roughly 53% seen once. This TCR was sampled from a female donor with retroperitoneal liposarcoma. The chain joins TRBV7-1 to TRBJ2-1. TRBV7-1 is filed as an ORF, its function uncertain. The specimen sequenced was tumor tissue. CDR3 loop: CAQQLIES.